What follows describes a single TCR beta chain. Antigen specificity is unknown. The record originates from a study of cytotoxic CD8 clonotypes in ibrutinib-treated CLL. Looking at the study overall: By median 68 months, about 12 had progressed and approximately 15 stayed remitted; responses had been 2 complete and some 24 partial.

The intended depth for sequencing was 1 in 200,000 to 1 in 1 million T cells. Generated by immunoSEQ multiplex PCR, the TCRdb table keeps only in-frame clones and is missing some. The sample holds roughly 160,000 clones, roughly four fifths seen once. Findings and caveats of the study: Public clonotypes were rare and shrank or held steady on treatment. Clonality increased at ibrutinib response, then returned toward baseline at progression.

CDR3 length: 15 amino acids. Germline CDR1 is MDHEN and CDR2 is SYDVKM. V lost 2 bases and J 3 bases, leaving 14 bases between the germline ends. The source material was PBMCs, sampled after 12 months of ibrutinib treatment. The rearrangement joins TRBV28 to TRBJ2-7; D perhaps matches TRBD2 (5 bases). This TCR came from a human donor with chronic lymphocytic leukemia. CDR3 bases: TGTGCCAGCAGTTTAGATACAGTCGGGAACTACGAGCAGTACTTC. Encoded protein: CASSLDTVGNYEQYF.